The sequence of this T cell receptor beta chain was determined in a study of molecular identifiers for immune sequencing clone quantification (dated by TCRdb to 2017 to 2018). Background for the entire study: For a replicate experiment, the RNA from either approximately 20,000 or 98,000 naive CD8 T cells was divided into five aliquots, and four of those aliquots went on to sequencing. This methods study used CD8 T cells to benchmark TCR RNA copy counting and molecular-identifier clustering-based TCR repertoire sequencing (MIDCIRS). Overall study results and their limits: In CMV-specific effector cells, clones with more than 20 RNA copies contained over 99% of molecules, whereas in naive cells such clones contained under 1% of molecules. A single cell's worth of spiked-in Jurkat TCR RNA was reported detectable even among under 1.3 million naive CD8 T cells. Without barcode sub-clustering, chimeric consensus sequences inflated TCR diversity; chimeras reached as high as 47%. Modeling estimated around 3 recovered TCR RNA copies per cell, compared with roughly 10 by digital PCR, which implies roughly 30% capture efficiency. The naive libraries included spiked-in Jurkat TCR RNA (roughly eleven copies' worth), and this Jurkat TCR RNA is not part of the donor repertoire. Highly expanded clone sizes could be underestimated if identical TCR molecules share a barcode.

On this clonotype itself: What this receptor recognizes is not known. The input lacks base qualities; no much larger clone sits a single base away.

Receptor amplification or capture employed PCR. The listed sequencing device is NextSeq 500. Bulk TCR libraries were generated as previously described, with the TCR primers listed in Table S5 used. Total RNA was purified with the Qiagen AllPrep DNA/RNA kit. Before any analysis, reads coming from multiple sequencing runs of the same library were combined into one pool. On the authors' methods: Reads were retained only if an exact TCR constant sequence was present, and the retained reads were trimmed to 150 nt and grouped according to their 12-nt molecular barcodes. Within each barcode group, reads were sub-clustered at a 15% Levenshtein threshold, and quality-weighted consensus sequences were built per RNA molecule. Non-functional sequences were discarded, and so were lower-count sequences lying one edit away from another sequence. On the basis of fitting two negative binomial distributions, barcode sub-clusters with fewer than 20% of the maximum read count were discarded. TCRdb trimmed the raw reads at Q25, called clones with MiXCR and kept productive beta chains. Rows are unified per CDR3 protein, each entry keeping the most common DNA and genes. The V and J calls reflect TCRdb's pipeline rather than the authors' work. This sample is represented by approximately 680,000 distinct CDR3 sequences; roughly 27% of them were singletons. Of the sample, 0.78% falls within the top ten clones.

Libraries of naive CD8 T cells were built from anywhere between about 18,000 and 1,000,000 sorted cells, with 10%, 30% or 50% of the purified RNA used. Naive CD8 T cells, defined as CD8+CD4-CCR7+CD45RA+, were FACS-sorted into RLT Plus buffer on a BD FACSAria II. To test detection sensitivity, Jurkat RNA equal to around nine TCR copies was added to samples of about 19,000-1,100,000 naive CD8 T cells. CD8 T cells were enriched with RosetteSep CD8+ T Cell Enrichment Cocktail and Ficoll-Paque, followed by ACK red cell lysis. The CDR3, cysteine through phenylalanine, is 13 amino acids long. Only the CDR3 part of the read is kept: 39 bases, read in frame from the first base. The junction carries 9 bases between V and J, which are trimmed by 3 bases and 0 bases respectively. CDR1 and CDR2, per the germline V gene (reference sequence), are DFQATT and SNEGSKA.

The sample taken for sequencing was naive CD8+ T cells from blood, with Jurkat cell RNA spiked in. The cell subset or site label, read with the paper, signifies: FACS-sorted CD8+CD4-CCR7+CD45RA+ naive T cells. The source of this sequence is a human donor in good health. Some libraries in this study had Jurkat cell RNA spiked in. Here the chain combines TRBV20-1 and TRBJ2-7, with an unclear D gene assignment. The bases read TGCAGTGCTAGGAGGTGTGGCTCCTACGAGCAGTACTTC. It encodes CSARRCGSYEQYF.